The rows below give T cell receptor beta chains drawn from one sample of a study of T cells in Graves' hyperthyroidism and ophthalmopathy. TCRdb redid the calling of the multiplex PCR reads with MiXCR, one entry per CDR3 protein. The table has a few hundred thousand distinct CDR3 sequences, 15% to 18% seen once. Source material: blood. These receptor sequences come from a woman between 25 and 40 years old with Graves' hyperthyroidism. Both conserved end residues are part of each CDR3. Each record gives: clone size, V gene, D gene, J gene, CDR3 DNA, CDR3 protein. The D gene is left open where the match is weak. Size is stated for part of the rows, as once, few or many counts, or as a class when the clone is expanded.

few	TRBV6-2/TRBV6-3	.	TRBJ2-1	TGTGCCAGCAGTTACGGAGGAGCCAATGAGCAGTTCTTC	CASSYGGANEQFF
many	TRBV20-1	TRBD1	TRBJ1-1	TGCAGTGCTATAAACCAGGGGGGGACTGAAGCTTTCTTT	CSAINQGGTEAFF
.	TRBV9	TRBD1	TRBJ2-1	TGTGCCAGCAGCCTACTAACAGGGGGCGTATACAATGAGCAGTTCTTC	CASSLLTGGVYNEQFF
many	TRBV11-2	.	TRBJ2-1	TGTGCCAGCAGCCACCGGACTAGATGGGGGCATGAGCAGTTCTTC	CASSHRTRWGHEQFF
.	TRBV20-1	TRBD2	TRBJ2-5	TGCAGTGCGACTTCTACTAGCGGACGAGAGACCCAGTACTTC	CSATSTSGRETQYF
many	TRBV6-1	TRBD1	TRBJ1-1	TGTGCCAGCACCACAGGGGGAGCGAACACTGAAGCTTTCTTT	CASTTGGANTEAFF
many	TRBV12-3/TRBV12-4	.	TRBJ2-3	TGTGCCAGCAGTTTAGGGGGCCCTAGCACAGATACGCAGTATTTT	CASSLGGPSTDTQYF
.	TRBV19	.	TRBJ2-3	TGTGCCAGTAGTATCCAGGTCCTTAGAGGCACAGATACGCAGTATTTT	CASSIQVLRGTDTQYF
.	TRBV20-1	.	TRBJ2-7	TGCAGTGCTAGGAAAGAGAGCTCCTACGAGCAGTACTTC	CSARKESSYEQYF
.	TRBV14	TRBD1	TRBJ2-7	TGTGCCAGCAGCCCAATAGGGACAGTAATGGCCTACGAGCAGTACTTC	CASSPIGTVMAYEQYF
few	TRBV29-1	TRBD1	TRBJ1-1	TGCAGCGTTGAAGGGACAGGGGGCACGGGCACTGAAGCTTTCTTT	CSVEGTGGTGTEAFF